This T cell receptor beta chain was sequenced in a study of shared clonotypes between healthy human individuals. General study points: Shared clonotypes: about 5% naive CD4, around 3.5% naive CD8, roughly 2.2% memory CD4, more than 0.3% memory CD8. An anticipated effect of sequencing depth on clonotype sharing among donors was recognized. What naive subsets generally showed was a larger estimated richness than memory subsets showed.

Here immunoSEQ multiplex PCR was the method, and the copy in TCRdb shows in-frame clones only, minus some. The repertoire has nearly 2 million clones, about 94% of them found once; the top ten carry 0.9% to 1.5%. Terminally differentiated effector memory CD45RA+ cells were excluded from the naive CD8 cells, which were CD45RO-negative and positively selected for CCR7. The germline gives CDR1 MNHEY, CDR2 SVGAGI. The CDR3 extends over 15 amino acids. Trimming took off 6 bases at V and 0 bases at J, with 14 bases between the two ends. Points on this clone: Its antigen is as yet unknown.

Sample: naive CD8+ T cells sorted from blood. The chain carries TRBV6-5 and TRBJ1-1; D is undetermined. This clonotype was sampled from a young man in good health. The CDR3 loop reads CASSPLPDLNTEAFF. In nucleotides, the CDR3 is TGTGCCAGCAGCCCCTTACCCGATTTGAACACTGAAGCTTTCTTT.